This entry lists 13 T cell receptor beta chains sequenced from one sample in a study of blood T cell repertoires in COVID-19. The assay was immunoSEQ multiplex PCR, and TCRdb's table has in-frame clones only and misses some. The table has more than 40,000 clones, about 87% seen once; the top ten hold 15% to 20%. The sample consisted of peripheral blood. The source of these receptors is a human donor in a cohort sampled during active COVID-19.

The J gene is TRBJ2-3, the V gene TRBV2; 8 positions agree with TRBD2. Germline-derived CDR1 and CDR2 are SNHLY and FYNNEI. J lost 1 base, V lost 2 bases, and 5 bases had no gene match. This CDR3 comprises 16 residues. The CDR3 DNA reads TGTGCCAGCAGTGAAAATCGAGCGGGGGGCACAGATACGCAGTATTTT. It is translated as CASSENRAGGTDTQYF.

This chain uses TRBV12-3 or TRBV12-4 with TRBJ1-6; no definite D call. V shed 5 bases and J shed 7 bases, with 9 bases lying between them. CDR3 length equals 13 residues. The CDR3 DNA follows: TGTGCCAGCAGTGTTGAGGAGAATTCACCCCTCCACTTT. It encodes CASSVEENSPLHF.

The V and J genes are TRBV9 and TRBJ2-1; maybe TRBD2 (5 bases). The V end was cut by 1 base, the J end by 4 bases, with 12 bases between. The CDR3 is 15 amino acids. Germline values: CDR1 SGDLS, CDR2 YYNGEE. The CDR3 DNA reads as TGTGCCAGCAGCGTATCGGAGAGGGCTTACAATGAGCAGTTCTTC. Translation gives CASSVSERAYNEQFF.

The rearrangement joins TRBV19 to TRBJ1-1; the D gene is possibly TRBD1 (5 bases). V gave up 8 bases and J gave up 5 bases, with 18 bases separating them. Germline assignment: CDR1 LNHDA and CDR2 SQIVND (reference sequence). This CDR3 region has 14 residues. The chain's CDR3 is CASETTAGRTEAFF. In DNA, the CDR3 is TGTGCCAGTGAGACGACAGCGGGGAGGACTGAAGCTTTCTTT.

The rearrangement joins TRBV4-1 to TRBJ2-2; D not certain. Germline values: CDR1 MGHRA, CDR2 YSYEKL. This CDR3 region has 16 residues. V was pared by 0 bases and J by 2 bases, with 10 bases between. CDR3 in amino acids: CASSQDHSFNTGELFF. The CDR3 bases are TGCGCCAGCAGCCAAGATCATAGCTTTAACACCGGGGAGCTGTTTTTT.

The chain uses TRBV19 and TRBJ1-2, with 8 bases aligning to TRBD1. CDR1 LNHDA and CDR2 SQIVND come from the germline V gene (reference sequence). This CDR3 region has 14 residues. V dropped 5 bases and J dropped 7; count of bases not matched to a gene: 9. The CDR3 bases are TGTGCCAGTAGTGCCGGGACAGGCGGGTTTGGCTACACCTTC. Amino acids: CASSAGTGGFGYTF.

The V gene is TRBV18, the J gene TRBJ2-7, with TRBD2 matching over 8 bases. The junction had 12 bases not matched to a gene; V was cut back by 6 bases and J by 5 bases. Germline loops: CDR1 KGHSH, CDR2 LQKENI. CDR3 length: 15 amino acids. The CDR3 sequence: CASSKGSGGPDEQYF. CDR3 in DNA: TGTGCCAGCTCTAAAGGGTCGGGAGGGCCAGACGAGCAGTACTTC. Full variable domain (remainder filled in from reference TRBV18 and TRBJ2-7): NAGVMQNPRHLVRRRGQEARLRCSPMKGHSHVYWYRQLPEEGLKFMVYLQKENIIDESGMPKERFSAEFPKEGPSILRIQQVVRGDSAAYFCASSKGSGGPDEQYFGPGTRLTVT.

The chain links TRBV6-2 or TRBV6-3 to TRBJ2-6, with 7 positions matching TRBD1. Losses at the gene ends were 2 bases for V and 0 bases for J; bases not matched to a gene: 7. The CDR3 extends over 18 amino acids. In germline, CDR1 is MNHEY, CDR2 SVGEGT. As DNA, the CDR3 is TGTGCCAGCAGTTACGTGCAGGGGGAATACTCTGGGGCCAACGTCCTGACTTTC. Its translation is CASSYVQGEYSGANVLTF.

Here the CDR3 DNA reads TGTGCCAGCAGCACCCCAGGGTACGCTTTCTTT. Translated, it gives CASSTPGYAFF. J is TRBJ1-1 and V is TRBV7-9, with D possibly matching TRBD1 (5 bases). CDR3 size: 11 residues. The ends were cut back, 5 bases at V and 11 bases at J, with 12 bases in the middle. CDR1 and CDR2 from the germline V gene are SEHNR and FQNEAQ (reference sequence).

V usage is TRBV5-5 and J usage is TRBJ1-5, with a tentative D call TRBD1 (6 bases). This CDR3 region has 17 residues. Germline loops: CDR1 SGHKS, CDR2 YYEKEE (reference sequence). V lost 0 bases, J lost 2 bases, and 15 bases lay in between. CDR3 coding DNA: TGTGCCAGCAGCTTGGGACTCAGGCCAGGGGGCAATCAGCCCCAGCATTTT. It encodes CASSLGLRPGGNQPQHF.

The CDR3 reads CSVGTGYEQYF. CDR3 sequence (DNA): TGCAGCGTCGGGACAGGGTACGAGCAGTACTTC. V is TRBV29-1 and J is TRBJ2-7; 9 bases map to TRBD1. V lost 6 bases, J lost 4 bases, and 1 base stayed unmatched. The CDR3 contains 11 residues. Germline CDR1 reads SQVTM; CDR2 reads ANQGSEA.

The V call is TRBV6-2 or TRBV6-3, the J call TRBJ2-5; 13 bases align to TRBD2. Germline V lookup: CDR1 MNHEY, CDR2 SVGEGT. The CDR3 covers 14 residues. V was clipped by 6 bases and J by 5 bases; unmatched bases: 3. The CDR3 is CASSLTSGGETQYF. CDR3 nucleotides: TGTGCCAGCAGCTTGACTAGCGGGGGGGAGACCCAGTACTTC.

The chain combines TRBV19 with TRBJ2-3; D is perhaps TRBD2 (6 bases). Germline V CDR1 and CDR2: LNHDA, SQIVND (reference sequence). The CDR3 runs to 15 residues. Trimming took off 5 bases at V and 1 base at J, with 13 bases between the two ends. CDR3 loop: CASSRRLGGTDTQYF. The CDR3 DNA is TGTGCCAGTAGTCGCCGACTAGGGGGCACAGATACGCAGTATTTT.